The 20 T cell receptor beta chains below were found in one sample sequenced in a study of cytomegalovirus exposure and HLA in healthy donors. 13 Jbeta primers and 60 Vbeta primers were used for the PCR. Produced via immunoSEQ multiplex PCR; TCRdb's table is partial and in-frame only. This table holds approximately 100,000 clones, more than 60% found once. The sequenced sample consisted of PBMCs. Every receptor here comes from a female donor in good health and CMV-seronegative.

This chain links TRBV18 with TRBJ1-3, with D unclear. The CDR3 covers 14 residues. Germline V lookup: CDR1 KGHSH, CDR2 LQKENI. The V end was cut by 3 bases, the J end by 0 bases, with 6 bases between. As DNA, the CDR3 is TGTGCCAGCTCACCCGAGGTCTCTGGAAACACCATATATTTT. Encoded protein: CASSPEVSGNTIYF.

This sequence joins TRBV5-4 and TRBJ2-1; a possible D gene is TRBD2 (6 bases). This CDR3 spans 15 amino acids. Germline V lookup: CDR1 SGHNT, CDR2 YYREEE (reference sequence). V was clipped by 4 bases and J by 6 bases, with 17 bases between them. The CDR3 region is CASSAGTESFNEQFF. As DNA, the CDR3 is TGTGCCAGCAGCGCCGGGACTGAGAGTTTCAATGAGCAGTTCTTC. The entire variable domain, with the rest obtained from reference TRBV5-4 and TRBJ2-1, is as follows: ETGVTQSPTHLIKTRGQQVTLRCSSQSGHNTVSWYQQALGQGPQFIFQYYREEENGRGNFPPRFSGLQFPNYSSELNVNALELDDSALYLCASSAGTESFNEQFFGPGTRLTVL.

The V call is TRBV30, the J call TRBJ1-3; no reliable D call. The CDR3 length is 11 residues. Trimming took off 3 bases at V and 7 bases at J, with 7 bases between the two ends. CDR1 is GTSNPN and CDR2 is SVGIG in the germline V gene (reference sequence). The CDR3 DNA follows: TGTGCCTGGAGGAACGGGAACACCATATATTTT. It translates to CAWRNGNTIYF.

This chain connects TRBV12-5 to TRBJ2-5; D is possibly TRBD1 (6 bases). Trimming removed 2 bases from V and 4 bases from J, with 14 bases in between. Germline V gives CDR1 LGHNT, CDR2 FRNRAP. The CDR3 is 15 amino acids. The CDR3 sequence: CASGLSGARGETQYF. The DNA of the CDR3 is TGTGCTAGTGGTTTGTCAGGGGCCAGGGGAGAGACCCAGTACTTC. The complete variable domain, with remaining parts taken from reference TRBV12-5 and TRBJ2-5, reads DARVTQTPRHKVTEMGQEVTMRCQPILGHNTVFWYRQTMMQGLELLAYFRNRAPLDDSGMPKDRFSAEMPDATLATLKIQPSEPRDSAVYFCASGLSGARGETQYFGPGTRLLVL.

The chain is built from TRBV7-9 and TRBJ1-6; TRBD1 might be the D (6 bases). Germline V gene lookup returns CDR1 SEHNR and CDR2 FQNEAQ (reference sequence). This CDR3 contains 16 residues. V lost 0 bases and J lost 5, with 11 bases in between. CDR3 sequence (DNA): TGTGCCAGCAGCTTAGCAACAGGGATCCATAATTCACCCCTCCACTTT. This codes for CASSLATGIHNSPLHF.

The chain employs TRBV6-5 and TRBJ2-5, with D tentatively TRBD2 (5 bases). This CDR3 comprises 14 residues. Trimming removed 6 bases from V and 7 bases from J, with 18 bases in between. Germline V gene lookup returns CDR1 MNHEY and CDR2 SVGAGI. CDR3 protein: CASRQLVVGGTQYF. The DNA for the CDR3 is TGTGCCAGCAGGCAACTAGTAGTAGGTGGGACCCAGTACTTC.

The rearrangement links TRBV15 to TRBJ1-4; the match to TRBD1 covers 10 bases. Germline V gene data show CDR1 as LNHNV and CDR2 as YYDKDF (reference sequence). After removal of 2 bases from V and 8 bases from J, the junction contained 2 bases not matched to a gene. The CDR3 consists of 14 residues. The CDR3 DNA follows: TGTGCCACCAGCAGAAGGACAGGGGGGGAAAAACTGTTTTTT. Translation: CATSRRTGGEKLFF.

The chain joins TRBV19 to TRBJ2-7; possibly TRBD1 for D (6 bases). This CDR3 has 17 amino acids. Trimming left V 3 bases short and J 5 bases short, with 23 bases between. CDR1 and CDR2 (germline): LNHDA, SQIVND (reference sequence). The CDR3 DNA follows: TGTGCCAGTAGTATCTCGTCGTTGTCGGGACAACGGAACGAGCAGTACTTC. Translating it yields CASSISSLSGQRNEQYF. Supplemented by reference TRBV19 and TRBJ2-7, the full variable domain reads DGGITQSPKYLFRKEGQNVTLSCEQNLNHDAMYWYRQDPGQGLRLIYYSQIVNDFQKGDIAEGYSVSREKKESFPLTVTSAQKNPTAFYLCASSISSLSGQRNEQYFGPGTRLTVT.

V gene TRBV6-5 combines with J gene TRBJ1-2; 9 positions agree with TRBD1. The CDR3 sequence is 14 residues long. CDR1 and CDR2 from the germline V gene are MNHEY and SVGAGI. After removal of 0 bases from V and 6 bases from J, the junction contained 2 bases not matched to a gene. The CDR3 here is CASSYSGTGNGYTF. The CDR3 nucleotides read TGTGCCAGCAGTTACTCCGGGACAGGGAATGGCTACACCTTC.

The rearrangement links TRBV18 to TRBJ2-7; 9 positions agree with TRBD1. The CDR3 has 13 amino acids. CDR1 KGHSH and CDR2 LQKENI come from the germline V gene. The ends lost 3 bases at V and 5 bases at J; junction bases unmatched: 2. The chain's CDR3 is CASSPGTGNEQYF. The DNA of the CDR3 is TGTGCCAGCTCACCCGGGACAGGGAACGAGCAGTACTTC.

CDR3 residues: CASSSPMTGSNEKLFF. Here the CDR3 DNA reads TGTGCCAGCAGCTCCCCGATGACAGGGTCGAATGAAAAACTGTTTTTT. This chain connects TRBV7-2 to TRBJ1-4, with 7 bases aligning to TRBD1. The V gene end was trimmed by 4 bases and the J gene end by 5 bases; junction bases not matched to a gene: 10. This CDR3 spans 16 amino acids. Germline-derived CDR1 and CDR2 are SGHTA and FQGNSA.

The J gene is TRBJ1-5, the V gene TRBV11-2; unclear D gene. Germline V gives CDR1 SGHAT, CDR2 FQNNGV. Trimming stripped 1 base from V and 6 bases from J, with 7 bases between. The CDR3 loop spans 13 amino acids. CDR3 sequence (DNA): TGTGCCAGCAGCTTAGTCACGGGTCAGCCCCAGCATTTT. Its translation: CASSLVTGQPQHF.

This chain connects TRBV4-1 to TRBJ2-3; D gene unclear. This CDR3 comprises 15 residues. With 4 bases removed from V and 0 bases from J, the gap between germline ends came to 11 bases. The V gene's germline CDR1 is MGHRA and CDR2 YSYEKL. The CDR3 spells CASSPSLLSTDTQYF. As DNA, the CDR3 is TGCGCCAGCAGCCCCTCTCTACTTAGCACAGATACGCAGTATTTT.

This chain joins TRBV4-2 and TRBJ2-4; D possibly corresponds to TRBD2 (7 bases). Germline lookup yields CDR1 LGHNA and CDR2 YNFKEQ. V was cut by 0 bases and J by 4 bases, with 13 bases left in between. This CDR3 contains 16 residues. CDR3 coding DNA: TGTGCCAGCAGCCAAGAGGGGAGGGGGGGAAAAAACATTCAGTACTTC. It yields the protein CASSQEGRGGKNIQYF.

The chain employs TRBV6-5 and TRBJ2-2, with 10 bases aligning to TRBD1. The CDR3 is 14 amino acids. Germline V CDR1 and CDR2: MNHEY, SVGAGI. The trim removed 5 bases at V and 6 bases at J, leaving 3 bases unmatched. The CDR3 DNA sequence: TGTGCCAGCAGTGAAGGGACAGGGGCCGGGGAGCTGTTTTTT. This sequence encodes CASSEGTGAGELFF.

The V and J genes are TRBV19 and TRBJ1-1; 7 bases match TRBD1. This CDR3 spans 13 amino acids. The germline V gene has CDR1 LNHDA and CDR2 SQIVND (reference sequence). Trimming at V came to 3 bases and at J to 11 bases, leaving 9 bases not matched to a gene. The CDR3 nucleotides read TGTGCCAGTAGTATCAGGACAGGCTCCCCTGCTTTCTTT. It is translated as CASSIRTGSPAFF.

V and J are TRBV6-6 and TRBJ2-1, with D uncertain. Germline CDR1 and CDR2: MNHNY and SVGAGI (reference sequence). Trimming shortened V by 4 bases and J by 8 bases, and 9 bases separated the two germline ends. The CDR3 loop spans 12 amino acids. CDR3 residues: CASSWLGYEQFF. The CDR3 DNA reads TGTGCCAGCAGTTGGCTTGGTTATGAGCAGTTCTTC.

The chain employs TRBV19 and TRBJ1-4, with D unclear. The CDR3 length is 16 residues. Germline CDR1 reads LNHDA; CDR2 reads SQIVND (reference sequence). V lost 0 bases and J 5 bases, leaving 13 bases between the germline ends. The CDR3 nucleotides read TGTGCCAGTAGTATAGATCCCTCGGGGAACAATGAAAAACTGTTTTTT. Residues: CASSIDPSGNNEKLFF.

The V gene is TRBV6-5, the J gene TRBJ1-4; 7 bases are a match to TRBD1. Germline V CDR1 and CDR2: MNHEY, SVGAGI. The V segment lost 6 bases and the J segment 7 bases; nucleotides outside the gene matches: 8. The length of the CDR3 is 14 residues. The CDR3 is CASSMDRISEKLFF. The DNA of the CDR3 is TGTGCCAGCAGCATGGACAGGATTAGTGAAAAACTGTTTTTT.

The V and J genes are TRBV10-3 and TRBJ2-7; tentatively, D is TRBD1 (5 bases). There are 12 residues in the CDR3. Between the trimmed V and J ends, which lost 4 bases and 6 bases, there was a span of 10 bases. Germline V gives CDR1 ENHRY, CDR2 SYGVKD. The CDR3 here is CAISVTEAEQYF. CDR3 nucleotide sequence: TGTGCCATCAGTGTGACAGAGGCCGAGCAGTACTTC.